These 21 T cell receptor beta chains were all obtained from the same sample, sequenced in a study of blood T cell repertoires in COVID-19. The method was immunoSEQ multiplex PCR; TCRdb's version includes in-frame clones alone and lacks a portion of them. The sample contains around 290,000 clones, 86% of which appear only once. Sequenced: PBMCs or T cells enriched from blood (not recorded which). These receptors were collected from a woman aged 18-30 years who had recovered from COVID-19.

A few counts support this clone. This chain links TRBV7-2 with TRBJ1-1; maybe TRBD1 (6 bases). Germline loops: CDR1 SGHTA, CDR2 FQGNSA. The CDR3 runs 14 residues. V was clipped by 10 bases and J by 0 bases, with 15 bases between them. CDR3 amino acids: CATTGTSVNTEAFF. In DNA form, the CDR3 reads TGTGCCACCACCGGGACATCCGTGAACACTGAAGCTTTCTTT.

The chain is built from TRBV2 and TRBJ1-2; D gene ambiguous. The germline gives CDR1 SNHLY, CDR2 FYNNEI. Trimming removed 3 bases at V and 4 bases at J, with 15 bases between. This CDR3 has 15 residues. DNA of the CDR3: TGTGCCAGCAGTGACCTAGGAGGCGCCTTCTATGGCTACACCTTC. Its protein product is CASSDLGGAFYGYTF.

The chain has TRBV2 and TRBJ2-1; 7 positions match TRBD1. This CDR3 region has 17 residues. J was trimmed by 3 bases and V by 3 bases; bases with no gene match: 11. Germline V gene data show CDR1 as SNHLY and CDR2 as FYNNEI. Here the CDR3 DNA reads TGTGCCAGCAGTGATGCCTCGACAGGGCCCCTCTACAATGAGCAGTTCTTC. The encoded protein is CASSDASTGPLYNEQFF.

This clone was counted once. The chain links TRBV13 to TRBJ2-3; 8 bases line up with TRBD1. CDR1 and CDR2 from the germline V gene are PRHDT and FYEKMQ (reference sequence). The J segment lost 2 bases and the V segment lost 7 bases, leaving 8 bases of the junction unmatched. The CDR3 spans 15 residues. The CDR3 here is CASKGQDLATDTQYF. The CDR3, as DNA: TGTGCCAGCAAGGGACAGGATTTAGCCACAGATACGCAGTATTTT.

CDR3 residues: CSVGLAGDSHEQYF. The CDR3 DNA is TGCAGCGTTGGGCTAGCGGGAGATTCCCACGAGCAGTACTTC. The J gene is TRBJ2-7, the V gene TRBV29-1, with 10 bases fitting TRBD2. Germline values: CDR1 SQVTM, CDR2 ANQGSEA. V gave up 4 bases and J gave up 5 bases; unmatched junction bases: 8. CDR3 length equals 14 residues.

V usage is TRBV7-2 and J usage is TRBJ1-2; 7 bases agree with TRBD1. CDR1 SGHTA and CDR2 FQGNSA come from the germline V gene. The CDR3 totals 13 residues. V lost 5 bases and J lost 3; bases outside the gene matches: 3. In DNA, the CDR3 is TGTGCCAGCAGCCCCGACAGGGACTATGGCTACACCTTC. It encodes CASSPDRDYGYTF.

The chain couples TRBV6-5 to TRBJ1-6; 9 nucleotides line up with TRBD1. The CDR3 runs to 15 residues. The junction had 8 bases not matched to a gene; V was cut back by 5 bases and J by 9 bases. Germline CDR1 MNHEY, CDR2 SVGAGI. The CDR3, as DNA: TGTGCCAGCAGTCCCGGGACAGGGTCTGGTTCACCCCTCCACTTT. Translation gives CASSPGTGSGSPLHF.

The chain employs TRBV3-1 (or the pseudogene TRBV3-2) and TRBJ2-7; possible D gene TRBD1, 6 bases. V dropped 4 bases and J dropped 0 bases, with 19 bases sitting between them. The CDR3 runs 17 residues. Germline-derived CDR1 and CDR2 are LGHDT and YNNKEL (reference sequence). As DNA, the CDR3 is TGTGCCAGCAGCCCCTTACGGACAGCGTCAAACTCCTACGAGCAGTACTTC. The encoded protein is CASSPLRTASNSYEQYF.

In DNA form, the CDR3 reads TGTGCCAGCTCACTAGAGACAGGGATAGTCTCCTACGAGCAGTACTTC. It is translated as CASSLETGIVSYEQYF. The gene calls are TRBV18 and TRBJ2-7; TRBD1 matches at 7 bases. J lost 0 bases, V lost 4 bases, and 9 bases had no gene match. Looked up from germline, CDR1 is KGHSH and CDR2 is LQKENI. The CDR3 contains 16 residues.

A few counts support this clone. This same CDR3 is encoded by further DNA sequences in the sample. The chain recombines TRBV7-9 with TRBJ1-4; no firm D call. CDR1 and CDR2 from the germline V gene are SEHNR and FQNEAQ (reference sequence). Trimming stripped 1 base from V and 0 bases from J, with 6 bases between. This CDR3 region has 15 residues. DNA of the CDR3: TGTGCCAGCAGCTTAGGTTTAGCAACTAATGAAAAACTGTTTTTT. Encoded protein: CASSLGLATNEKLFF.

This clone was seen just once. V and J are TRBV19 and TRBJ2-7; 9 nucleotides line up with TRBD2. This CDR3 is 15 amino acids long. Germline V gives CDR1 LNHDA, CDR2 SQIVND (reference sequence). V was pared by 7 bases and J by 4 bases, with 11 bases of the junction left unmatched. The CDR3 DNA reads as TGTGCCAGTACCATGGGCCCTAGCGGGGTATACGAGCAGTACTTC. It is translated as CASTMGPSGVYEQYF.

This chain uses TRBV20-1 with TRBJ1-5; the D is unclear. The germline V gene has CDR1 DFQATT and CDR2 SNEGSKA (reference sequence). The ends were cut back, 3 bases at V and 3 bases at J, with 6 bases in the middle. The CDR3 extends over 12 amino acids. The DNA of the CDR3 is TGCAGTGCTAGTATCCTCAATCAGCCCCAGCATTTT. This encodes CSASILNQPQHF.

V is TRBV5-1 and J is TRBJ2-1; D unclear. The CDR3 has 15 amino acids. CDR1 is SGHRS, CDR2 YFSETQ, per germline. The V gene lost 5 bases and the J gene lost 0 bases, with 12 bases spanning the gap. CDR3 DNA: TGCGCCAGCAGTACTGTGCTAAGCTCCTACAATGAGCAGTTCTTC. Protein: CASSTVLSSYNEQFF.

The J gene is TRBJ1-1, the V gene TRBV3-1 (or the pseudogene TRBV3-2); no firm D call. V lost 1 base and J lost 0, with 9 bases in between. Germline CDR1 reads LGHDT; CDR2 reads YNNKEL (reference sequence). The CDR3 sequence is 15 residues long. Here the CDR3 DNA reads TGTGCCAGCAGCCAAGGGCGACTCATGAACACTGAAGCTTTCTTT. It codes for CASSQGRLMNTEAFF.

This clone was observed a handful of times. The CDR3 loop reads CASSFDRGYEKLFF. The CDR3 DNA reads as TGTGCCAGCAGTTTCGACAGGGGTTATGAAAAACTGTTTTTT. The V and J genes are TRBV2 and TRBJ1-4; 8 positions agree with TRBD1. J was trimmed by 6 bases and V by 5 bases; bases with no gene match: 5. The CDR3 length is 14 residues. The germline V gene encodes CDR1 SNHLY and CDR2 FYNNEI.

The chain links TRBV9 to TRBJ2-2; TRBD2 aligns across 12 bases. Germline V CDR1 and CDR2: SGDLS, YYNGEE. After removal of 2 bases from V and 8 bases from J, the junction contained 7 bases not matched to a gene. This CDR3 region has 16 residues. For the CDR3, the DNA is TGTGCCAGCAGCGTGACTAGCGGGGGAACTTCTGGGGAGCTGTTTTTT. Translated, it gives CASSVTSGGTSGELFF.

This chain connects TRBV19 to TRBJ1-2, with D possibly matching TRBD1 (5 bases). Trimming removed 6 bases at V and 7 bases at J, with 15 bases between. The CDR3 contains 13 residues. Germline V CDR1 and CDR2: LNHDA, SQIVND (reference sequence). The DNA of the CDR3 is TGTGCCAGTAGCGAAACAGACAGCGTTGGCTACACCTTC. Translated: CASSETDSVGYTF.

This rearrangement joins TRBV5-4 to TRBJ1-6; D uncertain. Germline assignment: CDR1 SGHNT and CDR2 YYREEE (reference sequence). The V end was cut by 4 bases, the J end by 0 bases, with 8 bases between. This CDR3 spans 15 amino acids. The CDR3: CASSRWSSYNSPLHF. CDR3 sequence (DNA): TGTGCCAGCAGCCGCTGGAGCTCCTATAATTCACCCCTCCACTTT.

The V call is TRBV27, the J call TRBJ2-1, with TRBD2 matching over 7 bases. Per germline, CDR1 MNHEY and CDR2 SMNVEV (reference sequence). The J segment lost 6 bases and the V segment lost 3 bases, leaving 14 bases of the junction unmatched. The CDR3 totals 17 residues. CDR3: CASSFFPPAGNINEQFF. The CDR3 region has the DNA TGTGCCAGCAGTTTTTTCCCCCCAGCGGGAAATATCAATGAGCAGTTCTTC.

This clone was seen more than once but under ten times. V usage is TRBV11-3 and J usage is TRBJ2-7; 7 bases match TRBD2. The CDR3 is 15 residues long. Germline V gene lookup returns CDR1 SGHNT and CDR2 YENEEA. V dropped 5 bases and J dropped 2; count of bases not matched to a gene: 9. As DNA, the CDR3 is TGTGCCAGCAGCACCTGGTCGGGAGGCACCTACGAGCAGTACTTC. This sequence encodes CASSTWSGGTYEQYF.

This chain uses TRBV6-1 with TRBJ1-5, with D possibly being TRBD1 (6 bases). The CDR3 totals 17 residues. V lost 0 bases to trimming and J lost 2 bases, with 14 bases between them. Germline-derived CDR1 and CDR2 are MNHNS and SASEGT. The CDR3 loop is CASSEAGRGWGNQPQHF. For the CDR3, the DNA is TGTGCCAGCAGTGAAGCCGGCAGGGGATGGGGCAATCAGCCCCAGCATTTT.